The subject of this entry is one T cell receptor (beta chain). Its cognate antigen is unknown. The sample comes from a study of chemoradiotherapy in HPV16-positive cancers. Turning to the study itself: Functional T-cell assays on two HPV16-positive patients' cells defined candidate HPV-specific clones and common TCR motifs.

Study-level points and caveats: During treatment, candidate HPV-specific clones and E7-related motifs expanded in tumor. Only a couple of HPV16-positive patients supplied the functional HPV-specificity definition. In HPV16-positive patients, HPV-responsive T-cell expansion tracked better recurrence-free survival.

Only in-frame clones appear in the TCRdb table, and some are missing; sequencing was by immunoSEQ multiplex PCR. The table records over 950 clones, around 83% of them present only once. The source is a human donor with HPV-associated anogenital cancer. The material was tumor tissue, obtained from a patient who underwent chemoradiotherapy.

The DNA of the CDR3 is TGTGCCAGCAGGAAGACAGGCCGCTCTGGGGCCAACGTCCTGACTTTC. Translating gives CASRKTGRSGANVLTF. The rearrangement uses TRBV28 and TRBJ2-6; maybe TRBD1 (6 bases). The CDR3 covers 16 residues. Germline V gene sequence: CDR1 MDHEN, CDR2 SYDVKM. The V gene lost 6 bases and the J gene lost 0 bases, with 12 bases spanning the gap.